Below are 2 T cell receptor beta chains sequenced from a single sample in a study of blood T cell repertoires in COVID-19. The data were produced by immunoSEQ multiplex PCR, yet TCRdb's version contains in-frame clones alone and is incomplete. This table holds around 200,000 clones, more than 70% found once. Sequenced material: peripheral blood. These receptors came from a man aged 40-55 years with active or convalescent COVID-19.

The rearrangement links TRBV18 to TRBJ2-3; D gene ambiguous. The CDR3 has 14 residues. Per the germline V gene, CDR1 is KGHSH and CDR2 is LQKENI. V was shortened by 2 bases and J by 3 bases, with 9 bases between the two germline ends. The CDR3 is CASSPGQSTDTQYF. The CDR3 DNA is TGTGCCAGCTCACCAGGGCAGTCTACAGATACGCAGTATTTT. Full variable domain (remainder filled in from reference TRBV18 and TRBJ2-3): NAGVMQNPRHLVRRRGQEARLRCSPMKGHSHVYWYRQLPEEGLKFMVYLQKENIIDESGMPKERFSAEFPKEGPSILRIQQVVRGDSAAYFCASSPGQSTDTQYFGPGTRLTVL.

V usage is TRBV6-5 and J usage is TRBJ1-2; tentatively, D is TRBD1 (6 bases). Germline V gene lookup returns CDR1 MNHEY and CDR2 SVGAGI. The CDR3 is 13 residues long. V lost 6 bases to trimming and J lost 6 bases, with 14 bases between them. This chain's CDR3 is CASRSQGIHGYTF. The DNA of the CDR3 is TGTGCCAGCAGATCACAGGGAATTCATGGCTACACCTTC.